This entry is about one TCR beta chain. These data originate in a study of blood T cell repertoires in COVID-19. On the study more broadly: The samples span acute and convalescent COVID-19 from the United States, Italy and Spain.

In the original processing: Amplification of reference gene primers provided the estimated nucleated cell counts. TCRdb's copy holds only in-frame clones and misses some; the assay was immunoSEQ multiplex PCR. That table gives V, J and clone size, and the DNA gave D and trimming. The sample comprises around 190,000 clones, approximately 88% of which are singletons, and 3% to 3.5% rests with the top ten. Clinical histories supplied by participants themselves formed the basis of cohort assignment. Each recovered donor of Cohort 3 presented with two negative PCRs, clearance, or symptom resolution. The ends were cut back, 5 bases at V and 5 bases at J, with 15 bases in the middle. In germline, CDR1 is MDHEN, CDR2 SYDVKM. The CDR3 is 14 amino acids.

This chain links TRBV28 with TRBJ1-2, with D possibly matching TRBD1 (6 bases). Sequenced input: PBMCs or T cells enriched from blood (not recorded which). This clonotype was obtained from a woman younger than 45 who had recovered from COVID-19. The CDR3 DNA follows: TGTGCCAGCAGTACAGGACAGCCCTCTTATGGCTACACCTTC. Translating it yields CASSTGQPSYGYTF.